These T cell receptor beta chains were read from a single sample in a study of T cells in Graves' hyperthyroidism and ophthalmopathy. Via MiXCR, TCRdb re-called the multiplex PCR reads, giving one row per CDR3 protein. The sample lists around 270,000 distinct CDR3 sequences; approximately 19% were seen once. The sample taken for sequencing was blood. The receptors stem from a man aged 45-65 years with Graves' ophthalmopathy. Both conserved end residues are part of each CDR3. D genes are given only for firm matches. For some rows the clone size is stated as once, few or many, or as a class when expanded; others skip it.

>many|NA|TRBJ2-2|TRBV28
CASSTTGTKVRELFF
TGTGCCAGCAGTACGACCGGGACCAAAGTCAGGGAGCTGTTTTTT
>many|NA|TRBJ2-3|TRBV11-2
CASSQLSTDTQYF
TGTGCCAGCAGCCAGTTAAGCACAGATACGCAGTATTTT
>NA|NA|TRBJ2-7|TRBV7-9
CASSFDDNPREQYF
TGTGCCAGCAGCTTCGATGACAATCCTAGAGAGCAGTACTTC
>many|NA|TRBJ2-1|TRBV10-3
CAISDYNEQFF
TGTGCCATCAGCGACTACAATGAGCAGTTCTTC
>few|TRBD1|TRBJ1-1|TRBV18
CASSPLSGQINTEAFF
TGTGCCAGCTCACCACTATCGGGACAGATAAACACTGAAGCTTTCTTT
>NA|NA|TRBJ2-7|TRBV5-6
CASRLPGNNNEQYF
TGTGCCAGCAGATTGCCGGGGAATAACAATGAGCAGTACTTC
>many|NA|TRBJ2-5|TRBV7-9
CASIPRLGRTQYF
TGTGCCAGCATCCCAAGACTGGGAAGGACCCAGTACTTC
>few|TRBD1|TRBJ2-1|TRBV29-1
CSVERDRGNEQFF
TGCAGCGTCGAGAGGGACAGGGGCAATGAGCAGTTCTTC
>NA|NA|TRBJ2-3|TRBV7-3
CASSLGLRDTQYF
TGTGCCAGCAGCTTAGGGCTCCGGGATACGCAGTATTTT
>few|TRBD1|TRBJ2-4|TRBV7-2
CASSLGTGEGGNIQYF
TGTGCCAGCAGCTTAGGGACAGGGGAGGGGGGGAACATTCAGTACTTC
>few|NA|TRBJ2-5|TRBV18
CASSLNVAETQYF
TGTGCCAGCTCTCTCAACGTCGCCGAGACCCAGTACTTC
>NA|NA|TRBJ1-1|TRBV25-1
CASQGRTGTEAFF
TGTGCCAGCCAGGGGAGAACGGGAACTGAAGCTTTCTTT
>many|NA|TRBJ2-2|TRBV29-1
CSAAVGIRYTGELFF
TGCAGCGCGGCCGTGGGTATCAGATACACCGGGGAGCTGTTTTTT
>NA|TRBD2|TRBJ2-1|TRBV28
CASSLLGLAGVRNEQFF
TGTGCCAGCAGTTTATTGGGACTAGCGGGAGTGAGAAATGAGCAGTTCTTC
>NA|NA|TRBJ1-6|TRBV20-1
CSASSGGRPSPLHF
TGCAGTGCTTCCTCCGGGGGTCGCCCTTCACCCCTCCACTTT
>NA|NA|TRBJ2-5|TRBV25-1
CASSDRTMQETQYF
TGTGCCAGCAGTGACAGGACGATGCAAGAGACCCAGTACTTC
>once|NA|TRBJ2-6|TRBV24-1
CATSGRTSGANVLTF
TGTGCCACCAGTGGACGGACTTCTGGGGCCAACGTCCTGACTTTC
>few|NA|TRBJ2-5|TRBV28
CASTAGRETQYF
TGTGCCAGCACCGCGGGACGGGAGACCCAGTACTTC
>NA|TRBD2|TRBJ2-1|TRBV28
CASSLVRGGRAGQFF
TGTGCCAGCAGTTTGGTACGGGGCGGGAGGGCCGGGCAGTTCTTC
>many|NA|TRBJ2-7|TRBV2
CASTGTSNIYEQYF
TGTGCCAGCACCGGGACATCGAATATCTACGAGCAGTACTTC
>NA|TRBD2|TRBJ2-1|TRBV12-3/TRBV12-4
CASSPDGLAGGKDEQFF
TGTGCCAGCAGCCCCGACGGACTAGCGGGAGGTAAGGATGAGCAGTTCTTC
>few|NA|TRBJ1-2|TRBV5-8
CASSFDTYGYTF
TGTGCCAGCAGCTTTGACACCTATGGCTACACCTTC